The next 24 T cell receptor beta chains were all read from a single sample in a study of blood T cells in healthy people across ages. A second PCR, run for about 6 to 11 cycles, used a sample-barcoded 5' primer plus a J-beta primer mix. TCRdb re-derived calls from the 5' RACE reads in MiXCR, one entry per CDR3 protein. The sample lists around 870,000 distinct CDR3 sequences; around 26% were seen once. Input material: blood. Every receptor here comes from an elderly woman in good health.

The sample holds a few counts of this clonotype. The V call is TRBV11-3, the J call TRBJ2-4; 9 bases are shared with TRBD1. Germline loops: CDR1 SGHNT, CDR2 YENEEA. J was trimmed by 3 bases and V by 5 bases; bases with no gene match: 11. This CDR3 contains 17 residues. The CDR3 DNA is TGTGCCAGCAGCGCCCTTTGGGGGGGACAGGGCAAAAACATTCAGTACTTC. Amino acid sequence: CASSALWGGQGKNIQYF.

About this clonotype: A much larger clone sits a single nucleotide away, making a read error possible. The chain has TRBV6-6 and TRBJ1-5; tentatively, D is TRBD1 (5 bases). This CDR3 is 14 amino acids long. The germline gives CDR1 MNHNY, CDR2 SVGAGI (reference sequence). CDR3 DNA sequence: TGTGCCGGCAGAACGGACACATTCAATCAGCCCCAGCATTTT. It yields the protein CAGRTDTFNQPQHF.

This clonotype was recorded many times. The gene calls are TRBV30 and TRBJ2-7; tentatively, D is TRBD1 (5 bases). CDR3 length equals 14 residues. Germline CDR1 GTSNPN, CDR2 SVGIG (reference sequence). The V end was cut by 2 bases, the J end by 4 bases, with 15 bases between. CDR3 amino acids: CAWSRRQMPYEQYF. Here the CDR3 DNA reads TGTGCCTGGAGTAGACGACAGATGCCTTACGAGCAGTACTTC. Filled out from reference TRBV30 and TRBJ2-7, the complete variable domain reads SQTIHQWPATLVQPVGSPLSLECTVEGTSNPNLYWYRQAAGRGLQLLFYSVGIGQISSEVPQNLSASRPQDRQFILSSKKLLLSDSGFYLCAWSRRQMPYEQYFGPGTRLTVT.

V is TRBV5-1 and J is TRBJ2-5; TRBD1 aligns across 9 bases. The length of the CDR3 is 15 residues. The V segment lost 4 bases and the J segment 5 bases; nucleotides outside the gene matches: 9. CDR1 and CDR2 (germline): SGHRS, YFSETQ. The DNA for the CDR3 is TGCGCCAGCAGCAGCGGGACAGGGACCGCCGAGACCCAGTACTTC. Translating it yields CASSSGTGTAETQYF.

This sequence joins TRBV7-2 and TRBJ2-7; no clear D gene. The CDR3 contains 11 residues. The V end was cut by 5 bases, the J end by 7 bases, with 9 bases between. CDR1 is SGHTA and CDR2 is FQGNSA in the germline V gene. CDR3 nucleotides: TGTGCCAGCAGCCCGCAGCAAGAGCAGTACTTC. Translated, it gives CASSPQQEQYF. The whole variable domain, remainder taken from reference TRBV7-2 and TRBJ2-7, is GAGVSQSPSNKVTEKGKDVELRCDPISGHTALYWYRQSLGQGLEFLIYFQGNSAPDKSGLPSDRFSAERTGGSVSTLTIQRTQQEDSAVYLCASSPQQEQYFGPGTRLTVT.

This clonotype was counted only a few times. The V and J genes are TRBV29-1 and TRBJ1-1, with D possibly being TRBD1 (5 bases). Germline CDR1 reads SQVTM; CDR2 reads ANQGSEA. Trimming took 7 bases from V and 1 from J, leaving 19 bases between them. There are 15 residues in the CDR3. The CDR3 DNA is TGCAGCGCCGAATTTGGGGCCGTGAGGAACACTGAAGCTTTCTTT. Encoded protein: CSAEFGAVRNTEAFF.

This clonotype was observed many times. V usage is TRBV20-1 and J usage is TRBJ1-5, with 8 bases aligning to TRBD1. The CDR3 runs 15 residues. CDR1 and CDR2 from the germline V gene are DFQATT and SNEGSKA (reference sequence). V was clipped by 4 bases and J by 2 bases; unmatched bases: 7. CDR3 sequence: CSAKTGGGGNQPQHF. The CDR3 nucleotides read TGCAGTGCTAAAACAGGGGGAGGAGGCAATCAGCCCCAGCATTTT.

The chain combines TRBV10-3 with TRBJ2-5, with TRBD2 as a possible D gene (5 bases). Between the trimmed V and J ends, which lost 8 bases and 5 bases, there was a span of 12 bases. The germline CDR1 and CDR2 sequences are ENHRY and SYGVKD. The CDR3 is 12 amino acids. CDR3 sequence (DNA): TGTGCCATCGGAGTGGGAGAGGAGACCCAGTACTTC. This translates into CAIGVGEETQYF.

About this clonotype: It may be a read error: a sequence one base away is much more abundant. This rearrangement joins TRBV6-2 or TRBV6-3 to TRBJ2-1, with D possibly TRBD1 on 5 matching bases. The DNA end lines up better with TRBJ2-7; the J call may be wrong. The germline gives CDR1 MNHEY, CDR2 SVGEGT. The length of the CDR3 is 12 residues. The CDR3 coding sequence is TGTGCCAGCAGTTACAGGGGTTTCGAGCAGTACTTC. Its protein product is CASSYRGFEQYF.

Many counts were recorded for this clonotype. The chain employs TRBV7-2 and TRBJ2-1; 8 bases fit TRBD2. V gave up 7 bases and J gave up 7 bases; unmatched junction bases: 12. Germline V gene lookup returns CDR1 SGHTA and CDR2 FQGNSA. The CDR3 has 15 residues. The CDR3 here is CASTLPSGGKNEQFF. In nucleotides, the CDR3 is TGTGCCAGCACCCTCCCCAGCGGGGGTAAGAATGAGCAGTTCTTC.

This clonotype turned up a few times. The CDR3 region has the DNA TGTGCCTGGCGGCAGGGGGGTTCTGGGGGCTACACCTTC. This gives the protein CAWRQGGSGGYTF. The chain joins TRBV30 to TRBJ1-2; 7 nucleotides agree with TRBD1. Trimming removed 5 bases from V and 8 bases from J; junction bases left unmatched: 11. Germline CDR1 reads GTSNPN; CDR2 reads SVGIG (reference sequence). The CDR3 consists of 13 residues. Based on the CDR3 plus reference TRBV30 and TRBJ1-2, the full variable domain is SQTIHQWPATLVQPVGSPLSLECTVEGTSNPNLYWYRQAAGRGLQLLFYSVGIGQISSEVPQNLSASRPQDRQFILSSKKLLLSDSGFYLCAWRQGGSGGYTFGSGTRLTVV.

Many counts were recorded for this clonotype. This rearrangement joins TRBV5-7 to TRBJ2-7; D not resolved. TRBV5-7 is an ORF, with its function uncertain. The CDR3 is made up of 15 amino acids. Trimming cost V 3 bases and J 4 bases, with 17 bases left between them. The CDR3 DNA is TGTGCCAGCAGCTCCCCGAGGTGGGCAGTATACGAGCAGTACTTC. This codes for CASSSPRWAVYEQYF.

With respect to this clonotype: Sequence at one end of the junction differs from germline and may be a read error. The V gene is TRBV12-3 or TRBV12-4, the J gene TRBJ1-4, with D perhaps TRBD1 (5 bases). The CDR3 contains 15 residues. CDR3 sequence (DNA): TGTGCCAGCAGTTCCTCCGGGACCCTGGGTGAAGAACTGTTTTTT. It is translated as CASSSSGTLGEELFF.

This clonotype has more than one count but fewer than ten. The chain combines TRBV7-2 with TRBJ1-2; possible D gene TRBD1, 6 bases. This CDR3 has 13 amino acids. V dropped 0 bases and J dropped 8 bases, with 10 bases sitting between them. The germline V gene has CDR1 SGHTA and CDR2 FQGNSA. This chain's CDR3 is CASSLALGQGYTF. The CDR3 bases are TGTGCCAGCAGCTTAGCGCTAGGACAGGGCTACACCTTC.

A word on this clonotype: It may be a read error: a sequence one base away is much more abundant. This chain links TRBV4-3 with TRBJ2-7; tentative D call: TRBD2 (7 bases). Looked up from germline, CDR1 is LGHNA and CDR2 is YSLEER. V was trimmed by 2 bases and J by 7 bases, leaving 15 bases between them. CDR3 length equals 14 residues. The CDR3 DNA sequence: TGCGCCAGCAGCCAATTAACGGGGGGCAATGAGCAGTACTTC. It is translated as CASSQLTGGNEQYF.

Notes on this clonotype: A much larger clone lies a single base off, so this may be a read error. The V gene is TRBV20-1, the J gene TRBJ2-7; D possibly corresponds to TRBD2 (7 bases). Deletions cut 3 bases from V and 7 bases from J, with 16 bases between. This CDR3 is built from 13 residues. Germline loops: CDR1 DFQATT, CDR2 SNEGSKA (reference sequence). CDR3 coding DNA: TGCAGTGCTAGCGGGGGGCTCTACAATGAGCAGTACTTC. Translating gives CSASGGLYNEQYF.

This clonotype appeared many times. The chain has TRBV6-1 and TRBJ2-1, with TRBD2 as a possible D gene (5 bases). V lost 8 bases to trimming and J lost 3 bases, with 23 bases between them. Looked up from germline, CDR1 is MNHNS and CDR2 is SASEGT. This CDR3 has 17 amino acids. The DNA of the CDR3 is TGTGCCAGCGGCATAGCGCCAATAATCGGAAACTACAATGAGCAGTTCTTC. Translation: CASGIAPIIGNYNEQFF.

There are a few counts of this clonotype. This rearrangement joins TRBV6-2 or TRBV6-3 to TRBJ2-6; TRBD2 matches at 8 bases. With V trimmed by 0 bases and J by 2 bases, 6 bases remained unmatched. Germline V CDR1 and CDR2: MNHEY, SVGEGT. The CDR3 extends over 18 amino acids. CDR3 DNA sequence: TGTGCCAGCAGTTACTCCGGGACTAGTCTTCCTGGGGCCAACGTCCTGACTTTC. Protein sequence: CASSYSGTSLPGANVLTF.

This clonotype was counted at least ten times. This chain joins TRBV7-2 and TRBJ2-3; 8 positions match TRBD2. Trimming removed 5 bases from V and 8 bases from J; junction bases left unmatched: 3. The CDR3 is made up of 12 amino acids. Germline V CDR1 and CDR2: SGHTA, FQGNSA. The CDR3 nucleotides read TGTGCCAGCAGCCCGACTAGCGTTACGCAGTATTTT. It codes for CASSPTSVTQYF. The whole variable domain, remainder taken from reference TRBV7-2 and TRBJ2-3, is GAGVSQSPSNKVTEKGKDVELRCDPISGHTALYWYRQSLGQGLEFLIYFQGNSAPDKSGLPSDRFSAERTGGSVSTLTIQRTQQEDSAVYLCASSPTSVTQYFGPGTRLTVL.

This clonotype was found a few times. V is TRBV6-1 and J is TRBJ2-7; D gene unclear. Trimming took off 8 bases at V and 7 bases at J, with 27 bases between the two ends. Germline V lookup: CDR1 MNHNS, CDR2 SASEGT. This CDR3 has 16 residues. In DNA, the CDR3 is TGTGCCAGCGAGTATACGCCCAGCCTTTTATACAATGAGCAGTACTTC. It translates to CASEYTPSLLYNEQYF.

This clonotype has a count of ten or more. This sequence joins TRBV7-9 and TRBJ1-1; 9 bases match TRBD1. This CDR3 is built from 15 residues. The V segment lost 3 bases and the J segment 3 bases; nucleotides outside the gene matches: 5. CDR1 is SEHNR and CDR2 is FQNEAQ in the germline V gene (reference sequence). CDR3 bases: TGTGCCAGCAGCTTGGGACAGGGCTGGGACACTGAAGCTTTCTTT. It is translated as CASSLGQGWDTEAFF.

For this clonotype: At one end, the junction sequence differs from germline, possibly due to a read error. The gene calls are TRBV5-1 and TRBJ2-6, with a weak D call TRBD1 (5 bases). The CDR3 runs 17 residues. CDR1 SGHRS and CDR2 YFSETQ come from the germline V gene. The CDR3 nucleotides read TGCGCCAGCAGCTTGAACGTAGTCCGCTCTGGGGCCAACGTCCGGACTTTC. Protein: CASSLNVVRSGANVRTF.

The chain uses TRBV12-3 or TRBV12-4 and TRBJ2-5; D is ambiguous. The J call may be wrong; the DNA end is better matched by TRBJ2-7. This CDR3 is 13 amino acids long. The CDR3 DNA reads TGTGCCAGCAGTTTAGTTGCCCAAAGCGAGCAGTACTTC. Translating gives CASSLVAQSEQYF.

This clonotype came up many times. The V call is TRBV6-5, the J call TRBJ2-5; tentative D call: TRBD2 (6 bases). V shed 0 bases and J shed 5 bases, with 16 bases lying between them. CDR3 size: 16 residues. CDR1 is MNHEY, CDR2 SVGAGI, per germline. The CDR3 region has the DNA TGTGCCAGCAGTTACTCCTCGGCTGCTAGCGTGGAGACCCAGTACTTC. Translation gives CASSYSSAASVETQYF.